The 16 T cell receptor beta chains listed next were all sequenced from one sample in a study of blood T cell repertoires in COVID-19. Assay: immunoSEQ multiplex PCR; the TCRdb copy retains only in-frame clones and omits some. The table shows approximately 66,000 clones, with 70% to 75% occurring only once. Sequenced sample: peripheral blood. These receptors all stem from a man in his sixties with acute or convalescent COVID-19.

CDR3 nucleotides: TGTGCCAGTAGTAAACTAGCGGGAGGGGACGATACGCAGTATTTT. It encodes CASSKLAGGDDTQYF. V gene TRBV19 combines with J gene TRBJ2-3, with 13 nucleotides matching TRBD2. V was clipped by 4 bases and J by 6 bases; unmatched bases: 4. Germline CDR1 reads LNHDA; CDR2 reads SQIVND (reference sequence). This CDR3 is 15 amino acids long.

This clone showed up just a few times. This sequence joins TRBV9 and TRBJ2-1; 8 bases match TRBD2. The CDR3 is 15 residues long. V lost 0 bases, J lost 6 bases, and 5 bases stayed unmatched. Germline V CDR1 and CDR2: SGDLS, YYNGEE. CDR3 sequence: CASSVEVGRVNEQFF. The CDR3 DNA reads as TGTGCCAGCAGCGTAGAGGTCGGGAGGGTCAATGAGCAGTTCTTC.

This clone was seen at least ten times. This chain connects TRBV7-9 to TRBJ1-5; TRBD1 is a possible D gene (5 bases). Germline V lookup: CDR1 SEHNR, CDR2 FQNEAQ (reference sequence). Trimming removed 5 bases from V and 5 bases from J, with 16 bases in between. The CDR3 has 15 amino acids. The CDR3 loop reads CASSPGGGLDQPQHF. The CDR3 nucleotides read TGTGCCAGCAGCCCTGGGGGGGGTTTGGATCAGCCCCAGCATTTT.

The J gene is TRBJ2-5, the V gene TRBV5-6; 9 bases align to TRBD2. CDR1 SGHDT and CDR2 YYEEEE come from the germline V gene. CDR3 length: 16 residues. Trimming cost V 4 bases and J 2 bases; bases outside gene matches: 9. Written as DNA, the CDR3 is TGTGCCAGCAGCGGGTTGACTAGCGGCAAACAAGAGACCCAGTACTTC. Its translation is CASSGLTSGKQETQYF.

This clone has a handful of counts. V usage is TRBV27 and J usage is TRBJ2-7, with D unresolved. Germline loops: CDR1 MNHEY, CDR2 SMNVEV (reference sequence). The CDR3 is 14 amino acids. The ends were cut back, 2 bases at V and 5 bases at J, with 13 bases in the middle. The DNA of the CDR3 is TGTGCCAGCAGTTTAGGTCAACAGTACCACGAGCAGTACTTC. It translates to CASSLGQQYHEQYF.

J is TRBJ1-6 and V is TRBV28, with D possibly matching TRBD1 (5 bases). The CDR3 contains 16 residues. Trimming cost V 7 bases and J 9 bases, with 22 bases left between them. Germline V CDR1 and CDR2: MDHEN, SYDVKM. CDR3 loop: CASTETGNPGGSPLHF. CDR3 DNA sequence: TGTGCCAGCACGGAAACCGGGAACCCGGGGGGTTCACCCCTCCACTTT.

The rearrangement joins TRBV9 to TRBJ1-2; 7 positions match TRBD1. Germline V gives CDR1 SGDLS, CDR2 YYNGEE. The CDR3 covers 15 residues. V gave up 0 bases and J gave up 4 bases; unmatched junction bases: 6. In nucleotides, the CDR3 is TGTGCCAGCAGCGTAGCTTCCAGGGGGTTCTATGGCTACACCTTC. Its translation: CASSVASRGFYGYTF.

The rearrangement links TRBV3-1 (or the pseudogene TRBV3-2) to TRBJ2-2; D may be TRBD2 (6 bases). Between the trimmed V and J ends, which lost 0 bases and 5 bases, there was a span of 7 bases. CDR1 and CDR2 (germline): LGHDT, YNNKEL (reference sequence). The CDR3 runs 14 residues. The CDR3: CASSQEGGTGELFF. The CDR3 nucleotides read TGTGCCAGCAGCCAAGAGGGGGGTACCGGGGAGCTGTTTTTT.

This sequence joins TRBV28 and TRBJ2-3; a weak D match, TRBD2 (6 bases). CDR1 is MDHEN, CDR2 SYDVKM, per germline. The CDR3 consists of 16 residues. The V end was cut by 7 bases, the J end by 4 bases, with 21 bases between. The CDR3 coding sequence is TGTGCCAGCACCAAGAATGCGGGGTATCATCCAGATACGCAGTATTTT. Translating it yields CASTKNAGYHPDTQYF.

V gene TRBV19 combines with J gene TRBJ2-3, with 8 bases identical to TRBD1. With V trimmed by 5 bases and J by 3 bases, 13 bases remained unmatched. Germline values: CDR1 LNHDA, CDR2 SQIVND (reference sequence). The CDR3 runs 17 residues. CDR3 DNA: TGTGCCAGTAGTGGATACCCCCGGGACAGGAGTACAGATACGCAGTATTTT. Encoded protein: CASSGYPRDRSTDTQYF.

In nucleotides, the CDR3 is TGTGCCAGCTCACCACTTAAGACAGAGCAGTTCTTC. This translates into CASSPLKTEQFF. This chain joins TRBV18 and TRBJ2-1; D gene unclear. Trimming removed 1 base from V and 10 bases from J, with 8 bases in between. In germline, CDR1 is KGHSH, CDR2 LQKENI. CDR3 size: 12 residues.

This clone showed up just once. V is TRBV6-6 and J is TRBJ2-5; 10 nucleotides match TRBD2. V shed 1 base, J shed 10 bases, and the junction held 9 bases outside the gene matches. This CDR3 has 15 amino acids. Per germline, CDR1 MNHNY and CDR2 SVGAGI (reference sequence). The CDR3 is CASSYLGLAGEFQYF. In DNA form, the CDR3 reads TGTGCCAGCAGTTACTTGGGTCTAGCGGGGGAGTTCCAGTACTTC.

The chain uses TRBV14 and TRBJ1-2; D might be TRBD1 (5 bases). Germline V CDR1 and CDR2: SGHDN, FVKESK. The CDR3 covers 15 residues. Trimming took off 1 base at V and 7 bases at J, with 16 bases between the two ends. Written as DNA, the CDR3 is TGTGCCAGCAGCCAAGCATTGGGACTTATGAGTGGCTACACCTTC. It yields the protein CASSQALGLMSGYTF.

This chain links TRBV19 with TRBJ2-5; no reliable D call. This CDR3 has 13 residues. Germline V gene sequence: CDR1 LNHDA, CDR2 SQIVND (reference sequence). Trimming stripped 6 bases from V and 0 bases from J, with 8 bases between. CDR3 residues: CASSLLYQETQYF. The CDR3 bases are TGTGCCAGTAGCTTACTTTACCAAGAGACCCAGTACTTC.

The chain couples TRBV3-1 (or the pseudogene TRBV3-2) to TRBJ2-1, with D perhaps TRBD2 (6 bases). Germline V lookup: CDR1 LGHDT, CDR2 YNNKEL (reference sequence). The CDR3 is 14 amino acids. The ends were cut back, 4 bases at V and 4 bases at J, with 11 bases in the middle. CDR3 in amino acids: CASSRVSGYNEQFF. For the CDR3, the DNA is TGTGCCAGCAGCCGGGTTAGCGGATACAATGAGCAGTTCTTC.

V and J are TRBV27 and TRBJ2-5, with D maybe TRBD2 (5 bases). The V gene lost 2 bases and the J gene lost 3 bases, with 10 bases spanning the gap. The CDR3 consists of 14 residues. CDR1 is MNHEY, CDR2 SMNVEV, per germline (reference sequence). CDR3 loop: CASSLEWGEETQYF. CDR3 nucleotides: TGTGCCAGCAGTTTAGAGTGGGGAGAAGAGACCCAGTACTTC.